One and the same sample provided the 18 T cell receptor beta chains below, sequenced in a study of radiotherapy plus CTLA-4 blockade in lung cancer. TCRdb keeps only in-frame clones here, not all; method: immunoSEQ multiplex PCR. In the table there are about 120,000 clones, around 75% of which are singletons. Sequenced here: peripheral blood, sampled from a patient treated with radiotherapy plus ipilimumab. Every receptor here comes from a human donor with non-small cell lung cancer who had a partial response to radiotherapy plus ipilimumab.

The chain employs TRBV18 and TRBJ1-3; 7 nucleotides agree with TRBD1. Germline CDR1 and CDR2: KGHSH and LQKENI. The CDR3 spans 13 residues. Trimming took 8 bases from V and 2 from J; bases not matched to a gene: 3. CDR3 bases: TGTGCCAGCCAGACAGGGACTGGAAACACCATATATTTT. It specifies CASQTGTGNTIYF.

This rearrangement joins TRBV11-2 to TRBJ1-2; no reliable D call. V lost 0 bases and J lost 0, with 11 bases in between. CDR1 is SGHAT, CDR2 FQNNGV, per germline. The CDR3 extends over 16 amino acids. Here the CDR3 reads CASSLDLRYTNYGYTF. In nucleotides, the CDR3 is TGTGCCAGCAGCTTAGATCTGAGATATACTAACTATGGCTACACCTTC. The full variable domain, in which reference TRBV11-2 and TRBJ1-2 provide the parts outside the CDR3, is EAGVAQSPRYKIIEKRQSVAFWCNPISGHATLYWYQQILGQGPKLLIQFQNNGVVDDSQLPKDRFSAERLKGVDSTLKIQPAKLEDSAVYLCASSLDLRYTNYGYTFGSGTRLTVV.

This chain joins TRBV7-2 and TRBJ1-1; 9 bases fit TRBD1. The CDR3 loop spans 13 amino acids. V shed 7 bases, J shed 4 bases, and the junction held 4 bases outside the gene matches. Germline loops: CDR1 SGHTA, CDR2 FQGNSA. For the CDR3, the DNA is TGTGCCAGCATTAGACAGGGGGGCACTGAAGCTTTCTTT. It is translated as CASIRQGGTEAFF.

The chain uses TRBV6-5 and TRBJ2-7; 8 nucleotides line up with TRBD1. This CDR3 is built from 16 residues. CDR1 MNHEY and CDR2 SVGAGI come from the germline V gene. Trimming took 0 bases from V and 3 from J; bases not matched to a gene: 7. The CDR3 sequence is CASSYSTRTGFYEQYF. The CDR3 DNA reads as TGTGCCAGCAGTTACTCGACTCGGACAGGGTTCTACGAGCAGTACTTC.

This chain links TRBV7-6 with TRBJ1-1, with 7 bases identical to TRBD1. V lost 10 bases to trimming and J lost 2 bases; unmatched junction nucleotides: 7. CDR3 size: 13 residues. Germline loops: CDR1 SGHVS, CDR2 FNYEAQ. The CDR3 DNA follows: TGTGCCACCGGCCGGGACAGAAACACTGAAGCTTTCTTT. Translation: CATGRDRNTEAFF.

This chain connects TRBV6-5 to TRBJ2-7; TRBD1 matches at 8 bases. The CDR3 has 12 residues. The germline V gene encodes CDR1 MNHEY and CDR2 SVGAGI. The V gene end was trimmed by 6 bases and the J gene end by 4 bases; junction bases not matched to a gene: 2. In DNA, the CDR3 is TGTGCCAGCAGCAACAGGGGGTACGAGCAGTACGTC. It codes for CASSNRGYEQYV.

This clone was seen just once. Additional DNA sequences in this sample encode the identical CDR3. The chain employs TRBV10-1 and TRBJ2-1; 7 bases align to TRBD2. This CDR3 is 14 amino acids long. The V gene's germline CDR1 is WNHNN and CDR2 SYGVQD (reference sequence). The V segment lost 2 bases and the J segment 4 bases; nucleotides outside the gene matches: 2. As DNA, the CDR3 is TGCGCCAGCAGTGAGAGCGGGGCATACAATGAGCAGTTCTTC. This sequence encodes CASSESGAYNEQFF.

This sequence joins TRBV30 and TRBJ2-7; D unresolved. This CDR3 contains 14 residues. CDR1 and CDR2 (germline): GTSNPN, SVGIG (reference sequence). Trimming stripped 0 bases from V and 4 bases from J, with 13 bases between. The CDR3 DNA is TGTGCCTGGAGTGTTGGGCTGGGCAGGTACGAGCAGTACTTC. It yields the protein CAWSVGLGRYEQYF.

The chain has TRBV7-3 and TRBJ2-3, with TRBD1 identical over 9 bases. Unmatched junction bases numbered 12, after V lost 4 bases and J lost 4 bases. The CDR3 runs 17 residues. Germline V CDR1 and CDR2: SGHTA, FQGTGA. CDR3 in DNA: TGTGCCAGCAGCTCCACCGGGGGGACAGGGTTAGCAGATACGCAGTATTTT. Translating it yields CASSSTGGTGLADTQYF. Full variable domain (remainder filled in from reference TRBV7-3 and TRBJ2-3): GAGVSQTPSNKVTEKGKYVELRCDPISGHTALYWYRQSLGQGPEFLIYFQGTGAADDSGLPNDRFFAVRPEGSVSTLKIQRTERGDSAVYLCASSSTGGTGLADTQYFGPGTRLTVL.

This rearrangement joins TRBV7-2 to TRBJ2-1; 13 bases line up with TRBD2. CDR1 SGHTA and CDR2 FQGNSA come from the germline V gene. This CDR3 has 18 residues. Unmatched junction bases numbered 15, after V lost 4 bases and J lost 9 bases. The CDR3 protein is CASSSRPVTSGRSGEQFF. The CDR3 DNA follows: TGTGCCAGCAGCTCCAGACCAGTGACTAGCGGGAGGAGTGGTGAGCAGTTCTTC. Full variable domain (outside the CDR3, taken from reference TRBV7-2 and TRBJ2-1): GAGVSQSPSNKVTEKGKDVELRCDPISGHTALYWYRQSLGQGLEFLIYFQGNSAPDKSGLPSDRFSAERTGGSVSTLTIQRTQQEDSAVYLCASSSRPVTSGRSGEQFFGPGTRLTVL.

The chain joins TRBV13 to TRBJ2-3; TRBD2 aligns across 9 bases. Germline CDR1 and CDR2: PRHDT and FYEKMQ (reference sequence). This CDR3 has 16 amino acids. V lost 5 bases to trimming and J lost 6 bases; unmatched junction nucleotides: 12. CDR3 sequence (DNA): TGTGCCAGCAGCCCCCGGCTAGCGGGGAAGTTCGATACGCAGTATTTT. This translates into CASSPRLAGKFDTQYF.

This clone was counted a few times. The chain is built from TRBV30 and TRBJ2-3; 11 nucleotides agree with TRBD2. The junction had 5 bases not matched to a gene; V was cut back by 3 bases and J by 0 bases. CDR1 and CDR2 from the germline V gene are GTSNPN and SVGIG (reference sequence). The CDR3 consists of 16 residues. The CDR3 sequence is CAWSRGLAASTDTQYF. The CDR3 nucleotides read TGTGCCTGGAGCCGGGGACTAGCGGCTAGCACAGATACGCAGTATTTT.

In its sample, this clone was seen once. The chain carries TRBV18 and TRBJ1-6; 7 bases are a match to TRBD1. J was trimmed by 10 bases and V by 3 bases; bases with no gene match: 12. The CDR3 runs 16 residues. CDR1 and CDR2 from the germline V gene are KGHSH and LQKENI. The CDR3 DNA reads TGTGCCAGCTCACCCCCGATTAGGACAGGAGGCTCACCCCTCCACTTT. Amino acid sequence: CASSPPIRTGGSPLHF. The entire variable domain, with the rest obtained from reference TRBV18 and TRBJ1-6, is as follows: NAGVMQNPRHLVRRRGQEARLRCSPMKGHSHVYWYRQLPEEGLKFMVYLQKENIIDESGMPKERFSAEFPKEGPSILRIQQVVRGDSAAYFCASSPPIRTGGSPLHFGNGTRLTVT.

At least ten counts were recorded for this clone. The chain joins TRBV5-4 to TRBJ2-5, with 7 nucleotides matching TRBD2. V lost 1 base, J lost 4 bases, and 7 bases stayed unmatched. This CDR3 is built from 15 residues. Per germline, CDR1 SGHNT and CDR2 YYREEE (reference sequence). CDR3 nucleotide sequence: TGTGCCAGCAGCTTGATCGGTTCGGGGGGAGAGACCCAGTACTTC. The encoded protein is CASSLIGSGGETQYF. Based on the CDR3 plus reference TRBV5-4 and TRBJ2-5, the full variable domain is ETGVTQSPTHLIKTRGQQVTLRCSSQSGHNTVSWYQQALGQGPQFIFQYYREEENGRGNFPPRFSGLQFPNYSSELNVNALELDDSALYLCASSLIGSGGETQYFGPGTRLLVL.

The chain carries TRBV28 and TRBJ1-2; 7 bases agree with TRBD1. CDR3 size: 12 residues. Germline assignment: CDR1 MDHEN and CDR2 SYDVKM. The V and J ends lost 8 bases and 2 bases, in that order; junction bases with no gene match: 2. DNA of the CDR3: TGTGCCAGCGGCAGGGGGAACTATGGCTACACCTTC. The encoded protein is CASGRGNYGYTF.

The rearrangement links TRBV5-4 to TRBJ2-1; 7 bases are a match to TRBD2. The CDR3 has 13 residues. Losses at the gene ends were 0 bases for V and 8 bases for J; bases not matched to a gene: 2. Germline V CDR1 and CDR2: SGHNT, YYREEE (reference sequence). The CDR3 loop reads CASSLVGGYEQFF. For the CDR3, the DNA is TGTGCCAGCAGCTTGGTGGGAGGGTATGAGCAGTTCTTC.

The genes are TRBV19 and TRBJ1-5, with 8 bases lining up with TRBD1. With V trimmed by 1 base and J by 1 base, 3 bases remained unmatched. Germline lookup yields CDR1 LNHDA and CDR2 SQIVND (reference sequence). This CDR3 comprises 16 residues. The CDR3 region has the DNA TGTGCCAGTAGTATAGCGGACAGGGTGAGCAATCAGCCCCAGCATTTT. Translating it yields CASSIADRVSNQPQHF.

The rearrangement links TRBV5-1 to TRBJ2-5, with 9 nucleotides matching TRBD1. The J call may be wrong; the DNA end is better matched by TRBJ2-7. The germline V gene encodes CDR1 SGHRS and CDR2 YFSETQ. The CDR3 is made up of 15 amino acids. The CDR3 spells CASSFGTGRGIEQYF. The CDR3 nucleotides are TGCGCCAGCAGCTTTGGGACAGGGAGAGGGATCGAGCAGTACTTC.